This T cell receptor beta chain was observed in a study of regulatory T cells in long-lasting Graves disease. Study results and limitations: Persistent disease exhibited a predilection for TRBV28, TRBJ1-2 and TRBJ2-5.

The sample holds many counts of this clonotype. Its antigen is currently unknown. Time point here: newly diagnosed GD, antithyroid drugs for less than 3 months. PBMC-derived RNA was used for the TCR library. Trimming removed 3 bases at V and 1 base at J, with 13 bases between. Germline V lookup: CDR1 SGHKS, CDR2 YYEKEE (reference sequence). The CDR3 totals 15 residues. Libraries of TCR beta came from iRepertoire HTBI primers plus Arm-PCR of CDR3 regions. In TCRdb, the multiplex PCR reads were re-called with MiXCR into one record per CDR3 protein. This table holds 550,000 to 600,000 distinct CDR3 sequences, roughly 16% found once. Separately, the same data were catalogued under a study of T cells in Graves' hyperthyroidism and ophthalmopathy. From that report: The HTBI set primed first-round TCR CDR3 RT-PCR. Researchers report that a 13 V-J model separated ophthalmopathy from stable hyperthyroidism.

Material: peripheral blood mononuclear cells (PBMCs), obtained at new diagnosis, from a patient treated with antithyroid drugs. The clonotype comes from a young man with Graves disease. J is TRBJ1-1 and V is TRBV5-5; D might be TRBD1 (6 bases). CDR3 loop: CASSWGLTGNTEAFF. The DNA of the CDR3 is TGTGCCAGCAGCTGGGGACTGACAGGGAACACTGAAGCTTTCTTT.